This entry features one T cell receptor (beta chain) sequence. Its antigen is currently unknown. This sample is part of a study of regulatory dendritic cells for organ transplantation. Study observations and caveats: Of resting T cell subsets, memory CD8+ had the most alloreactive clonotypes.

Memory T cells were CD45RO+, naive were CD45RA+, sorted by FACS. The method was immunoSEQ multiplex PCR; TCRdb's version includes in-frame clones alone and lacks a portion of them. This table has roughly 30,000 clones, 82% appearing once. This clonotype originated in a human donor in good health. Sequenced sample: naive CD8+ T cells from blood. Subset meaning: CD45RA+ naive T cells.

The CDR3 nucleotides are TGTGCCAGCAGCCAAGAGATTTTTACAGGCGACTCCTACAATGAGCAGTTCTTC. Translated: CASSQEIFTGDSYNEQFF. The V call is TRBV14, the J call TRBJ2-1, with a tentative D call TRBD1 (5 bases). Trimming cost V 0 bases and J 0 bases, with 15 bases left between them. The CDR3 sequence is 18 residues long. Germline-derived CDR1 and CDR2 are SGHDN and FVKESK.